The present T cell receptor beta chain was sequenced within a study of shared clonotypes between healthy human individuals. Study-level findings and limits: Sample collection involved blood only; tissue repertoires are likely different. Among a few donors, about 5% of naive CD4 clonotypes were found in common.

Clones were read by immunoSEQ multiplex PCR, and TCRdb kept only the in-frame ones, dropping some. The sample has under 1,100,000 clones, 75% seen once. Notes on this clone: Antigen unknown.

Everyone who donated was a Caucasian adult who lived in Nashville, Tennessee. With 0 bases clipped from V and 8 bases from J, the junction kept 6 bases outside the gene matches. CDR3 size: 17 residues. The V gene's germline CDR1 is LGHNA and CDR2 YSLEER. Sequenced input: memory CD4+ T cells sorted from blood. Documented subset: CD45RA-negative fraction. The chain has TRBV4-3 and TRBJ2-1; 14 nucleotides line up with TRBD2. The origin of this receptor is a man aged 18 to 29 in good health. The CDR3 protein is CASSQDLGLAGAYEQFF. DNA of the CDR3: TGCGCCAGCAGCCAAGACCTGGGACTAGCGGGAGCATATGAGCAGTTCTTC.